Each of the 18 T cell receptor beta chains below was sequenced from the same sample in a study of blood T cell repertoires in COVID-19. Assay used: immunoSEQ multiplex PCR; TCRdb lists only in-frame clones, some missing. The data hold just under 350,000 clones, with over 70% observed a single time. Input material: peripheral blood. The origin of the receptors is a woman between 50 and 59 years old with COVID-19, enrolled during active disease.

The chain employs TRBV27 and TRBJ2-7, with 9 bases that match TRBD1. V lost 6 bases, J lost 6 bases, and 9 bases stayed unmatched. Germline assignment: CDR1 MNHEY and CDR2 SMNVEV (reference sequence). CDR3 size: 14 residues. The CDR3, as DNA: TGTGCCAGCAGACCACTCAACAGGGGGCTCGAGCAGTACTTC. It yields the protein CASRPLNRGLEQYF.

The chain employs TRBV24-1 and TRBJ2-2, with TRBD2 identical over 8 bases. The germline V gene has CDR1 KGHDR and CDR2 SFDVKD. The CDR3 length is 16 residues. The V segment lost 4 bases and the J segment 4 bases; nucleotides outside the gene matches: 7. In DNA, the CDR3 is TGTGCCACCAGTGACCAGACTAGCGAGGGCACCGGGGAGCTGTTTTTT. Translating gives CATSDQTSEGTGELFF.

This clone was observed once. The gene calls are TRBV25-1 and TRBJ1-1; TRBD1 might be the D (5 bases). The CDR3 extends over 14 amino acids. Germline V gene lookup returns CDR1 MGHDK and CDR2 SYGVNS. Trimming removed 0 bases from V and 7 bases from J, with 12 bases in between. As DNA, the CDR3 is TGTGCCAGCAGTGAATACTCGCAGGGAAGTGAAGCTTTCTTT. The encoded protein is CASSEYSQGSEAFF.

The DNA of the CDR3 is TGTGCCACCAAGACAGGGTTGGATGAAAAACTGTTTTTT. Its translation: CATKTGLDEKLFF. This chain links TRBV6-5 with TRBJ1-4, with 7 bases aligning to TRBD1. The germline CDR1 and CDR2 sequences are MNHEY and SVGAGI. With 10 bases clipped from V and 6 bases from J, the junction kept 8 bases outside the gene matches. There are 13 residues in the CDR3.

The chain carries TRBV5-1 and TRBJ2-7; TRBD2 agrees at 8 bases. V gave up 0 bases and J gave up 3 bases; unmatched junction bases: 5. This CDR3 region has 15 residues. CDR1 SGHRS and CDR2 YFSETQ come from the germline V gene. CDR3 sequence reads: CASSLEVAGNYEQYF. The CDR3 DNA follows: TGCGCCAGCAGCTTGGAGGTAGCGGGAAACTACGAGCAGTACTTC. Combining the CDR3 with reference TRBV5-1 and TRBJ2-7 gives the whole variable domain KAGVTQTPRYLIKTRGQQVTLSCSPISGHRSVSWYQQTPGQGLQFLFEYFSETQRNKGNFPGRFSGRQFSNSRSEMNVSTLELGDSALYLCASSLEVAGNYEQYFGPGTRLTVT.

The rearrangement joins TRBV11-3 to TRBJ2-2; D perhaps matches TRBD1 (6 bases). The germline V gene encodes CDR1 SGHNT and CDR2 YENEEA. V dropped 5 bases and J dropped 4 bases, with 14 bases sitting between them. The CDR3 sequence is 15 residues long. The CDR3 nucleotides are TGTGCCAGCAGCCCACTACAGGGAACCACCGGGGAGCTGTTTTTT. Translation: CASSPLQGTTGELFF.

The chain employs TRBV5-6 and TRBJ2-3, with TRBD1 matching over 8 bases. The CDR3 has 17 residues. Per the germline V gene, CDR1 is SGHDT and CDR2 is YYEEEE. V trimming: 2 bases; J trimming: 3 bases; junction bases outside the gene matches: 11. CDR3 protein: CASSFGFLDRATDTQYF. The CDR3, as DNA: TGTGCCAGCAGCTTCGGTTTCTTGGACAGGGCGACAGATACGCAGTATTTT.

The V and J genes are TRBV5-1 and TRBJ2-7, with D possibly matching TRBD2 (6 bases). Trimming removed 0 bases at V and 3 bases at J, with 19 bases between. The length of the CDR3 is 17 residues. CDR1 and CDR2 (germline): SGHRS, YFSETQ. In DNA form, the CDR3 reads TGCGCCAGCAGCTTGGTTGCGGGACGGGCCGCCGGCTACGAGCAGTACTTC. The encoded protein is CASSLVAGRAAGYEQYF.

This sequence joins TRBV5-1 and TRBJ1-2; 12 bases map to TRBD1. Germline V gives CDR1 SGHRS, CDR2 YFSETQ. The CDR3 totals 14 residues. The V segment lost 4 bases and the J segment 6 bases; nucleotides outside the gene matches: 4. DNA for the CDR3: TGCGCCAGCAGCGAGGGACAGGGGGCACATGGCTACACCTTC. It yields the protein CASSEGQGAHGYTF.

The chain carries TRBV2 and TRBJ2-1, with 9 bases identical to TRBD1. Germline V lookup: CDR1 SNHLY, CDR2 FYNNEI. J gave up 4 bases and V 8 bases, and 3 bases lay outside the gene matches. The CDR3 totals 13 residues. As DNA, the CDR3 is TGTGCCAGCGCCGGGACAGGGTACAATGAGCAGTTCTTC. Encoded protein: CASAGTGYNEQFF.

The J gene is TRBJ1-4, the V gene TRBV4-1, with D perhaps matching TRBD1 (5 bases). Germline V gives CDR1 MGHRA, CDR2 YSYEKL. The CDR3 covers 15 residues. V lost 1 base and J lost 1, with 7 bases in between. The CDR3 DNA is TGCGCCAGCAGCCAAGCGGGGGTAACTAATGAAAAACTGTTTTTT. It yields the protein CASSQAGVTNEKLFF.

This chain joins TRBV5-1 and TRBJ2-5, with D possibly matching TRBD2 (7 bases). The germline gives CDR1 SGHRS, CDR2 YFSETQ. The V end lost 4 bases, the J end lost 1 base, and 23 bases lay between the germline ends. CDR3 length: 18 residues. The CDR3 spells CASSPNVGGAEIQETQYF. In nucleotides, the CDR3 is TGCGCCAGCAGCCCAAATGTAGGGGGGGCGGAGATCCAAGAGACCCAGTACTTC. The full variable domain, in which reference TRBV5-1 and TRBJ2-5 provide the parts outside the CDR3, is KAGVTQTPRYLIKTRGQQVTLSCSPISGHRSVSWYQQTPGQGLQFLFEYFSETQRNKGNFPGRFSGRQFSNSRSEMNVSTLELGDSALYLCASSPNVGGAEIQETQYFGPGTRLLVL.

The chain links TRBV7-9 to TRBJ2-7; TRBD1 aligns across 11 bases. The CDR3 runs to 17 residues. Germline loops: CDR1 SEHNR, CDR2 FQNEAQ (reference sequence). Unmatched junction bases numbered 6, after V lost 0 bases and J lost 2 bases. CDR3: CASSLAAGGQGAYEQYF. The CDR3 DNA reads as TGTGCCAGCAGCTTAGCGGCCGGGGGACAGGGGGCCTACGAGCAGTACTTC.

CDR3 sequence (DNA): TGTGCCTGGAACGACAGGGGTATGACTGGAAACACCATATATTTT. This gives the protein CAWNDRGMTGNTIYF. The rearrangement links TRBV30 to TRBJ1-3; 8 bases match TRBD1. V lost 4 bases to trimming and J lost 2 bases; unmatched junction nucleotides: 7. Germline values: CDR1 GTSNPN, CDR2 SVGIG (reference sequence). This CDR3 has 15 amino acids.

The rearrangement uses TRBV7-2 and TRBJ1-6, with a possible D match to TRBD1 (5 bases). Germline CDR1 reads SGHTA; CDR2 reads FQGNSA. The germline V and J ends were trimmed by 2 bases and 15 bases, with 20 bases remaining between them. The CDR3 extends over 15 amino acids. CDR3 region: CASSLSGARSLHLHF. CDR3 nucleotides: TGTGCCAGCAGCTTAAGTGGGGCCAGAAGTCTCCACCTCCACTTT.

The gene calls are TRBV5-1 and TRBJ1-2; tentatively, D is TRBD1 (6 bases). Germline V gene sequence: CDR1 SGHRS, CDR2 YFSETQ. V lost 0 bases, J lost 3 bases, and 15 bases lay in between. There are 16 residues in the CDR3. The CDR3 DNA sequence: TGCGCCAGCAGCTTGGAGTATGCGGGGGCGGACTATGGCTACACCTTC. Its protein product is CASSLEYAGADYGYTF.

CDR3 amino acids: CASSLTVRGQGTYEQYF. The CDR3 DNA sequence: TGTGCCAGCAGCTTAACGGTGCGGGGACAGGGCACTTACGAGCAGTACTTC. This sequence joins TRBV7-3 and TRBJ2-7, with 9 bases identical to TRBD1. Germline lookup yields CDR1 SGHTA and CDR2 FQGTGA. The CDR3 extends over 17 amino acids. Trimming took 0 bases from V and 4 from J; bases not matched to a gene: 10.

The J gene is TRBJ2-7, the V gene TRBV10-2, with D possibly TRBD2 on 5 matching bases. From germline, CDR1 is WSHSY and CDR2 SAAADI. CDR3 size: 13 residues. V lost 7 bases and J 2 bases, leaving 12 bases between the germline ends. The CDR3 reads CASTDPGTYEQYF. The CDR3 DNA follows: TGCGCCAGCACCGACCCGGGAACCTACGAGCAGTACTTC.